This T cell receptor beta chain was recorded in a study of CD8 T cells in ankylosing spondylitis. Whole-study findings and limits: Reported data indicate significant enrichment of disease-linked clones within matched ankylosing spondylitis synovial fluid. Clones linked to the disease showed a CD8+ phenotype. They occurred at relatively low frequencies in peripheral blood. What appeared characteristic of ankylosing spondylitis blood was a TCR beta motif of about eight highly homologous variants.

TCRdb redid the calling of the 5' RACE reads with MiXCR, one entry per CDR3 protein. This sample has some 180,000 distinct CDR3 sequences; 15% to 20% occur once, and the top ten carry around 4.5%. V shed 2 bases, J shed 4 bases, and the junction held 7 bases outside the gene matches. The CDR3 has 15 residues. Turning to this clonotype: The antigen is unknown.

Material for sequencing was blood, either unsorted or a sorted T cell fraction (not recorded which). The clonotype originates from a male donor between 10 and 30 years old with ankylosing spondylitis or in good health (not recorded which). V and J are TRBV12-3 or TRBV12-4 and TRBJ2-7; TRBD1 agrees at 8 bases. The CDR3 coding sequence is TGTGCCAGCAGTTTAAGTGCGACAGGGGTATACGAGCAGTACTTC. As protein: CASSLSATGVYEQYF.